This TCR beta chain is from a study of blood T cell repertoires in COVID-19. For the study at large: T cells, B-cell-depleted T cells, or PBMCs provided the cDNA or gDNA that served as material.

Per germline, CDR1 DFQATT and CDR2 SNEGSKA (reference sequence). The CDR3 sequence is 16 residues long. Trimming at V came to 7 bases and at J to 0 bases, leaving 12 bases not matched to a gene. Original data processing: Amplification of reference gene primers provided the estimated nucleated cell counts. Sequencing was performed with immunoSEQ multiplex PCR; in TCRdb, only in-frame clones are kept and a portion is missing. The V and J calls and clone size come from that table; D and trimming were worked out from the DNA. The sample records tens of thousands of clones, 65% to 90% being singletons. The clonotype comes from a man aged 60 to 75 with acute or convalescent COVID-19. Sequencing used peripheral blood. The gene calls are TRBV20-1 and TRBJ1-3; 7 bases match TRBD1. Here the CDR3 reads CSDSKGAGGSGNTIYF. In DNA, the CDR3 is TGCAGTGATAGTAAGGGAGCAGGGGGCTCTGGAAACACCATATATTTT.